The clone carrying this TCR beta chain has only a few counts. The data stem from a study of blood T cells in healthy people across ages. Using a J-beta primer mix together with a sample-barcoded 5' primer, a second PCR was run for roughly 7 to 12 cycles. One entry per CDR3 protein results from TCRdb running MiXCR on the 5' RACE reads. The sample includes around 1,500,000 distinct CDR3 sequences, roughly 40% of them seen just once. Germline CDR1 MNHEY, CDR2 SMNVEV (reference sequence). V was pared by 6 bases and J by 5 bases, with 9 bases of the junction left unmatched. The CDR3 has 14 amino acids. The rearrangement joins TRBV27 to TRBJ1-2; 7 bases map to TRBD1. The receptor comes from a woman aged 18-35 years in good health. Source material: blood. CDR3 in DNA: TGTGCCAGCAGGGGAACGGGACAGACATATGGCTACACCTTC. The encoded protein is CASRGTGQTYGYTF.